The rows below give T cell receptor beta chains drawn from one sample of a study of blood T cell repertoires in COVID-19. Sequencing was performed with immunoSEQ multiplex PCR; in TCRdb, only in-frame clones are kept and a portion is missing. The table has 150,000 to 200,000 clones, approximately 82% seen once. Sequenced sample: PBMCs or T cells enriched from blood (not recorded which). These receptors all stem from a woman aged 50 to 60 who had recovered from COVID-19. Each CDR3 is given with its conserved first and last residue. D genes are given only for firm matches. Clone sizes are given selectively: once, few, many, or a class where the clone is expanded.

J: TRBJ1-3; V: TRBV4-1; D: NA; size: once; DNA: TGCGCCAGCAGCCAAGATCGGAGCTCTGGAAACACCATATATTTT; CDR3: CASSQDRSSGNTIYF
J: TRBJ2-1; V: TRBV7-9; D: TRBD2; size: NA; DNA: TGTGCCAGCGGCGTACTAGCGGGAGGTTTGTTCTTC; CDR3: CASGVLAGGLFF
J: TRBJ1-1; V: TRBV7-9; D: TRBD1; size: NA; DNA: TGTGCCAGCAGCGGATGGACAGGGGGCGCGAGGAACACTGAAGCTTTCTTT; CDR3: CASSGWTGGARNTEAFF
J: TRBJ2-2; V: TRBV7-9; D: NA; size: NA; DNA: TGTGCCAGCAGCATGAGTCCCGGGGAGCTGTTTTTT; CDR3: CASSMSPGELFF
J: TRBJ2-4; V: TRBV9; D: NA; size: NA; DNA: TGTGCCAGCAGCCCCCCCGTCGGGAGTGGAGGAATAGCCAAAAACATTCAGTACTTC; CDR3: CASSPPVGSGGIAKNIQYF
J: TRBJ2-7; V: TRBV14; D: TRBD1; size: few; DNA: TGTGCCAGCAGTATACAGGGGGCGGGCTCTTCCGAGCAGTACTTC; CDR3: CASSIQGAGSSEQYF
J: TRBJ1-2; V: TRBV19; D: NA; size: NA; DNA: TGTGCCAGTACTATGGGGGGGACACCCTCTCCCTATGGCTACACCTTC; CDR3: CASTMGGTPSPYGYTF
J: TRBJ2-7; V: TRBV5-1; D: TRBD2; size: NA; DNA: TGCGCCAGCAGCGGAAGAGCGGGAAGCTCCTACGAGCAGTACTTC; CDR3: CASSGRAGSSYEQYF
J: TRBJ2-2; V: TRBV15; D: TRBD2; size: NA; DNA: TGTGCCACCAGCAGTCGCAAAAGGCCCGGACTAGCGGGAGGGCCTTGGGGCACCGGGGAGCTGTTTTTT; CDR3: CATSSRKRPGLAGGPWGTGELFF
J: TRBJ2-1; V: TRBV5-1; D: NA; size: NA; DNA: TGCGCCAGCAGCGAGGATGGTGAGCAGTTCTTC; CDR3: CASSEDGEQFF
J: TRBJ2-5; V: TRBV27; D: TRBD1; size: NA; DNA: TGTGCCAGCAGTACCGACAGGGGGCAAACCCAGTACTTC; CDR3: CASSTDRGQTQYF
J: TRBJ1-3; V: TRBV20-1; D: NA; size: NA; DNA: TGCAGTGCCCTAGAAAACACCATATATTTT; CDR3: CSALENTIYF
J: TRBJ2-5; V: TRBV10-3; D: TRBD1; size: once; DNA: TGTGCCATCAGTGGACAGGGTCCAGAGACCCAGTACTTC; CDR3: CAISGQGPETQYF
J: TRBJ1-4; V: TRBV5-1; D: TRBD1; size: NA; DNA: TGCGCCAGCAGCCAGGACAGGGTAGGGGAAAAACTGTTTTTT; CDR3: CASSQDRVGEKLFF
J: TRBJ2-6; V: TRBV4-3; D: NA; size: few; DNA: TGCGCCAGCAGCCACCCACAGGGAGACAACGTCCTGACTTTC; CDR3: CASSHPQGDNVLTF
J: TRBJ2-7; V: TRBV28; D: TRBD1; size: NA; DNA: TGTGCCAGCAGTTTATGGGGGACAGGCCCCCGTGAGCAGTACTTC; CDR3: CASSLWGTGPREQYF
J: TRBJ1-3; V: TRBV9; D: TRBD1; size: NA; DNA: TGTGCCAGCAGCGTGGGACAGGGGGCTGGAAACACCATATATTTT; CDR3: CASSVGQGAGNTIYF
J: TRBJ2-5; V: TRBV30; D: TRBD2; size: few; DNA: TGTGCCTGGAAAGCGGGACAAGAGACCCAGTACTTC; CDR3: CAWKAGQETQYF
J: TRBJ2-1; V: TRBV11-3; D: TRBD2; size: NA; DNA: TGTGCCAGCAGCCCTTCTAGCGGGGCGGGCTATGAGCAGTTCTTC; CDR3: CASSPSSGAGYEQFF
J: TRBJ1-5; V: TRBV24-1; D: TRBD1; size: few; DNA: TGTGCCACCCCTATTACTCCCATATGTAAGCCGGGACAGGGGGCTTGGCAGCCCCAGCATTTT; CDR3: CATPITPICKPGQGAWQPQHF
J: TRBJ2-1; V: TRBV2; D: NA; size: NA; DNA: TGTGCCAGCAGGGGGGGTAGGGACCCAGGCAATGAGCAGTTCTTC; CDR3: CASRGGRDPGNEQFF
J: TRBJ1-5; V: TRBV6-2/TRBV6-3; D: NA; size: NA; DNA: TGTGCCAGCAGTTCCACGGGTGTAAATCAGCCCCAGCATTTT; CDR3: CASSSTGVNQPQHF
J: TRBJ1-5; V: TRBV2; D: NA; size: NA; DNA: TGTGCCAGCAGTGAAGGGAAGAGGGCAGGTTATCAGCCCCAGCATTTT; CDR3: CASSEGKRAGYQPQHF
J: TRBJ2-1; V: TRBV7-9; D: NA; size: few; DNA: TGTGCCAGCAGCTTAGTAAGCCATGAGCAGTTCTTC; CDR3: CASSLVSHEQFF
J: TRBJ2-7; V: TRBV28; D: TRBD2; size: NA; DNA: TGTGCCAGCAGTTCCGTGGCGGGAGGGACCTACGAGCAGTACTTC; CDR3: CASSSVAGGTYEQYF
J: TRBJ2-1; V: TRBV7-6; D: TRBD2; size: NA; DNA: TGTGCCAGCAGCTTGGCGGGGACTAGCGAAAGGGGTGAGCAGTTCTTC; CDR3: CASSLAGTSERGEQFF
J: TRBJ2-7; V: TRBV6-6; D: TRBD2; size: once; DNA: TGTGCCAGCAGTACCCGGACTAGCGGGAAGTACGAGCAGTACTTC; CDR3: CASSTRTSGKYEQYF
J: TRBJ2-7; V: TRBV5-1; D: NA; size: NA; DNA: TGCGCCAGCAGCTTCCGGTCCGGCGGGATTTATTCCGAGCAGTACTTC; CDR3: CASSFRSGGIYSEQYF
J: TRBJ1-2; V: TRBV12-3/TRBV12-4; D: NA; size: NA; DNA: TGTGCCAGCAGTTTCGAGCCGGTGGTTGGCTACACCTTC; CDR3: CASSFEPVVGYTF
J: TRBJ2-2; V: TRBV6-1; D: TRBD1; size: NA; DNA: TGTGCCAGCAGTGACCCCGGGACAGGGGGCACCGGGGAGCTGTTTTTT; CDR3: CASSDPGTGGTGELFF
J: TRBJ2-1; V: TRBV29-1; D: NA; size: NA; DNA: TGCAGCGGGGGCTCCCGGACTTCAACCGGTGAGCAGTTCTTC; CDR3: CSGGSRTSTGEQFF
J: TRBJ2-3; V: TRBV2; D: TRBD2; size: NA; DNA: TGTGCCAGCAGTGAATTAGGCCGACTAGCGGGGGGCACAGATACGCAGTATTTT; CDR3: CASSELGRLAGGTDTQYF
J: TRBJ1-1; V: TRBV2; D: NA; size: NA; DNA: TGTGCCAGCAGTGTAGGATTCTCGGGAGCTTTCTTT; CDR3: CASSVGFSGAFF
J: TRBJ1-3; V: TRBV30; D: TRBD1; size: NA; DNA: TGTGCCTGGAGTGGACAGGGCCTTAGTGGAAACACCATATATTTT; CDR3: CAWSGQGLSGNTIYF
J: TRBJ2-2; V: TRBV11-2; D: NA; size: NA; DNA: TGTGCCAGCTCGGGGACGAACACCGGGGAGCTGTTTTTT; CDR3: CASSGTNTGELFF
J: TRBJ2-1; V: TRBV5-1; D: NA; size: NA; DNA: TGCGCCAGCAGCCCGACGGCAGGGTACAATGAGCAGTTCTTC; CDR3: CASSPTAGYNEQFF
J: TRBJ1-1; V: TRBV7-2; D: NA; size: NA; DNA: TGTGCCAGCAGCTTAGTCTCAGTAAACACTGAAGCTTTCTTT; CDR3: CASSLVSVNTEAFF
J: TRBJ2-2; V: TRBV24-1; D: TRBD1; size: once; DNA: TGTGCCACCAGTGGTGGGACAGGGTGGACCGGGGAGCTGTTTTTT; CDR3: CATSGGTGWTGELFF
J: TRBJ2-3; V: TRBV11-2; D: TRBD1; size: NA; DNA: TGTGCCAGCAGCCTGGGGACAGGAGGCACAGATACGCAGTATTTT; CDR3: CASSLGTGGTDTQYF
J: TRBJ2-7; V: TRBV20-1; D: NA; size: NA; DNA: TGCAGTGCTAGACAGGACTACGAGCAGTACTTC; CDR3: CSARQDYEQYF
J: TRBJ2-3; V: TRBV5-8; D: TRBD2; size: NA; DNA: TGTGCCAGCGGACTTGGGACTAGGGGCACAGATACGCAGTATTTT; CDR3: CASGLGTRGTDTQYF
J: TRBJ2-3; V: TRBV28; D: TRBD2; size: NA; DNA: TGTGCCAGCAGTTTAGTCTGGGGCTCTGGGTCTAGCGGTTATACGCAGTATTTT; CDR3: CASSLVWGSGSSGYTQYF
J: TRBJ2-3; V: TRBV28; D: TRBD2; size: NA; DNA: TGTGCCAGCAGTTGGGGACTAGCGGGAGATAGGCCAGATACGCAGTATTTT; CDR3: CASSWGLAGDRPDTQYF
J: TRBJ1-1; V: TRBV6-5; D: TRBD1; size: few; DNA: TGTGCCAGCAGTTCCCGGGACAGGGGACGGGACACTGAAGCTTTCTTT; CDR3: CASSSRDRGRDTEAFF
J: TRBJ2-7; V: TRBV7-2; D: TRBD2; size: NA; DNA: TGTGCCAGCAGCTTAGCCTACAGGACGAGCGGGAGCTACGAGCAGTACTTC; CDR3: CASSLAYRTSGSYEQYF
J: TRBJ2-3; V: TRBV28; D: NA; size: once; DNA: TGTGCCAGCAGTTTATGGAGTGGAGGGGTAACTCATACGCAGTATTTT; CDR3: CASSLWSGGVTHTQYF
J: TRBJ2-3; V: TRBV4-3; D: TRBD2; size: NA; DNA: TGCGCCAGCAGCCAGGAGGCTGTGCGGACTAGCGGGAGGTCCCCAGATACGCAGTATTTT; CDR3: CASSQEAVRTSGRSPDTQYF